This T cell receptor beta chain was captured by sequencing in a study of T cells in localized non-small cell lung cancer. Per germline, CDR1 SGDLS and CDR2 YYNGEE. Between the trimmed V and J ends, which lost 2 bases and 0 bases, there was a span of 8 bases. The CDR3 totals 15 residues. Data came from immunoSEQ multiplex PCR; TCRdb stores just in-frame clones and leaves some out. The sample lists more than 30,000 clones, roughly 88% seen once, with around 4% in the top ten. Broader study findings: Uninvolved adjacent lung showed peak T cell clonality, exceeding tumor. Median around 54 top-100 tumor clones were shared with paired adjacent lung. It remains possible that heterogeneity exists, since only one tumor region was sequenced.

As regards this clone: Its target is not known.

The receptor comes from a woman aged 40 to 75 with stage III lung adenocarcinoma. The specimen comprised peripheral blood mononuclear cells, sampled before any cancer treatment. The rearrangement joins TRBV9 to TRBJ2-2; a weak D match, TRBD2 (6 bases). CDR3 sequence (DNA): TGTGCCAGCAGCGTTTCGGGGGCGAACACCGGGGAGCTGTTTTTT. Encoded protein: CASSVSGANTGELFF.